Below, 29 T cell receptor beta chains from the same sample are listed, as sequenced in a study of vaccination and CD4 T cells after COVID-19. The sample's treatment: approximately nine-day PBMC culture with coronavirus spike peptide pools or control peptides (ViraFEST assay). Researchers collected the unexposed donor's CD4+ T cells before the COVID-19 pandemic (2011-2018). Oncomine TCR Beta short-read sequencing was applied to DNA from cultured CD4+ T cells. From CD4+ T cells that had been cultured, genomic DNA was extracted. A single record per CDR3 protein comes from TCRdb applying MiXCR to the PCR reads. The sample holds approximately 9,000 distinct CDR3 sequences, about 40% seen once. The antigens these receptors bind are not known. Sequenced sample: CD4+ T cells from blood, cultured in vitro. The receptor source for this set is a human donor in good health.

The CDR3 bases are TGTGCCAGCAGCCCCCCACGGGAGTTCTACGAGCAGTACTTC. Translating gives CASSPPREFYEQYF. This chain connects TRBV28 to TRBJ2-7, with a tentative D call TRBD2 (6 bases). Deletions cut 6 bases from V and 3 bases from J, with 15 bases between. This CDR3 spans 14 amino acids. CDR1 MDHEN and CDR2 SYDVKM come from the germline V gene.

This chain uses TRBV6-1 with TRBJ2-1; D is perhaps TRBD1 (7 bases). Between the trimmed V and J ends, which lost 5 bases and 10 bases, there was a span of 12 bases. Germline V gene lookup returns CDR1 MNHNS and CDR2 SASEGT. The CDR3 has 12 amino acids. The CDR3 DNA sequence: TGTGCCAGCAGTCAGGGGGGAGGAGAGCAGTTCTTC. This translates into CASSQGGGEQFF.

V is TRBV20-1 and J is TRBJ2-7; D is possibly TRBD1 (5 bases). The germline V gene encodes CDR1 DFQATT and CDR2 SNEGSKA (reference sequence). The CDR3 sequence is 17 residues long. V lost 2 bases to trimming and J lost 2 bases, with 22 bases between them. CDR3 sequence: CSARPRVGLLSPYEQYF. The CDR3 bases are TGCAGTGCTAGACCCAGGGTCGGTCTCCTCAGCCCCTACGAGCAGTACTTC.

The chain joins TRBV2 to TRBJ2-7; unclear D gene. Trimming cost V 1 base and J 3 bases, with 7 bases left between them. Germline CDR1 is SNHLY and CDR2 is FYNNEI. The CDR3 spans 13 residues. The CDR3 sequence is CASSEGLYYEQYF. The CDR3 DNA is TGTGCCAGCAGTGAAGGTTTGTACTACGAGCAGTACTTC.

This clonotype appeared a few times. This rearrangement joins TRBV7-2 to TRBJ2-3; D may be TRBD2 (6 bases). From germline, CDR1 is SGHTA and CDR2 FQGNSA. Trimming shortened V by 2 bases and J by 2 bases, and 11 bases separated the two germline ends. This CDR3 has 15 residues. The CDR3 DNA follows: TGTGCCAGCAGCTTAATGGAGGGCTTCACAGATACGCAGTATTTT. This sequence encodes CASSLMEGFTDTQYF.

The V and J genes are TRBV19 and TRBJ1-1, with 7 bases identical to TRBD1. With V trimmed by 3 bases and J by 7 bases, 14 bases remained unmatched. Germline CDR1 is LNHDA and CDR2 is SQIVND (reference sequence). This CDR3 is 16 amino acids long. The CDR3 region has the DNA TGTGCCAGTAGTATTCTGATGGAGGGGGCCCGGAATGAAGCTTTCTTT. As protein: CASSILMEGARNEAFF.

The V gene is TRBV6-2 or TRBV6-3, the J gene TRBJ2-1; D gene ambiguous. Germline lookup yields CDR1 MNHEY and CDR2 SVGEGT. V was cut by 7 bases and J by 3 bases, with 7 bases left in between. This CDR3 contains 12 residues. The CDR3 spells CASKVRYNEQFF. The CDR3 region has the DNA TGTGCCAGCAAGGTCCGCTACAATGAGCAGTTCTTC.

This chain uses TRBV11-2 with TRBJ1-3; no clear D gene. The germline gives CDR1 SGHAT, CDR2 FQNNGV. V gave up 0 bases and J gave up 2 bases, with 11 bases separating them. This CDR3 is built from 16 residues. CDR3 protein: CASSLEGRLAGNTIYF. DNA for the CDR3: TGTGCCAGCAGCTTAGAGGGCAGGCTGGCTGGAAACACCATATATTTT.

Points on this clonotype: One base away lies a much larger clone, so this may be a sequencing read error. CDR3 coding DNA: TGTGCCAGCAGAAAGCAGGTAGCGGGGCGGAAGACCCAGTACTTC. Translating it yields CASRKQVAGRKTQYF. The chain recombines TRBV6-2 or TRBV6-3 with TRBJ2-5, with 8 bases fitting TRBD2. V trimming: 6 bases; J trimming: 6 bases; junction bases outside the gene matches: 12. Germline assignment: CDR1 MNHEY and CDR2 SVGEGT. The length of the CDR3 is 15 residues.

The V call is TRBV15, the J call TRBJ1-6; the D gene is possibly TRBD1 (5 bases). The germline V gene encodes CDR1 LNHNV and CDR2 YYDKDF (reference sequence). V lost 1 base, J lost 6 bases, and 7 bases lay in between. The CDR3 runs 14 residues. The CDR3 protein is CATSRAGTNSPLHF. The CDR3 DNA reads TGTGCCACCAGCAGAGCCGGGACTAATTCACCCCTCCACTTT.

The chain has TRBV20-1 and TRBJ2-3; D ambiguous. V was clipped by 6 bases and J by 1 base, with 8 bases between them. Germline CDR1 DFQATT, CDR2 SNEGSKA (reference sequence). This CDR3 contains 12 residues. The CDR3 coding sequence is TGCAGTGCGACGGACGGCACAGATACGCAGTATTTT. This codes for CSATDGTDTQYF.

This rearrangement joins TRBV28 to TRBJ2-3, with D possibly being TRBD2 (5 bases). The CDR3 sequence is 14 residues long. CDR1 MDHEN and CDR2 SYDVKM come from the germline V gene. V lost 5 bases, J lost 6 bases, and 15 bases lay in between. The CDR3 protein is CASSAGTEGDTQYF. The CDR3 nucleotides read TGTGCCAGCAGTGCCGGAACAGAGGGCGATACGCAGTATTTT.

The chain employs TRBV5-4 and TRBJ1-2; no clear D. The CDR3 is 15 amino acids. V was trimmed by 0 bases and J by 3 bases, leaving 12 bases between them. CDR1 is SGHNT and CDR2 is YYREEE in the germline V gene (reference sequence). The CDR3 DNA reads as TGTGCCAGCAGCTTGGGGCGAGCCGAGGACTATGGCTACACCTTC. Translating gives CASSLGRAEDYGYTF. The full variable domain, its missing parts supplied by reference TRBV5-4 and TRBJ1-2, is ETGVTQSPTHLIKTRGQQVTLRCSSQSGHNTVSWYQQALGQGPQFIFQYYREEENGRGNFPPRFSGLQFPNYSSELNVNALELDDSALYLCASSLGRAEDYGYTFGSGTRLTVV.

Note on this clonotype: At one end, the junction sequence differs from germline, possibly due to a read error. The chain recombines TRBV7-7 with TRBJ2-1; D tentatively fits TRBD1 or TRBD2 (7 bases each). The CDR3 covers 16 residues. Germline CDR1 SSHAT, CDR2 FNYEAQ (reference sequence). CDR3 loop: CASSEGASGIYNEQFF. DNA for the CDR3: TGTGCTAGCAGCGAGGGGGCTAGCGGAATATACAATGAGCAGTTCTTC.

The sample holds a few counts of this clonotype. The chain links TRBV24-1 to TRBJ2-2; TRBD2 matches at 7 bases. Germline assignment: CDR1 KGHDR and CDR2 SFDVKD. J gave up 1 base and V 3 bases, and 1 base lay outside the gene matches. The CDR3 spans 15 residues. CDR3 region: CATSDPSGNTGELFF. Here the CDR3 DNA reads TGTGCCACCAGTGATCCTAGCGGGAACACCGGGGAGCTGTTTTTT.

The gene calls are TRBV19 and TRBJ2-1; 10 bases fit TRBD1. Germline V gives CDR1 LNHDA, CDR2 SQIVND (reference sequence). The CDR3 is 14 residues long. V gave up 5 bases and J gave up 8 bases; unmatched junction bases: 6. This CDR3 is CASSARDRGYEQFF. CDR3 nucleotide sequence: TGTGCCAGTAGTGCCCGGGACAGGGGTTATGAGCAGTTCTTC.

The chain recombines TRBV20-1 with TRBJ2-3, with D unclear. The germline V gene encodes CDR1 DFQATT and CDR2 SNEGSKA (reference sequence). Trimming removed 2 bases at V and 4 bases at J, with 7 bases between. CDR3 size: 12 residues. CDR3 sequence reads: CSARTVPDTQYF. The CDR3 DNA follows: TGCAGTGCTAGAACGGTCCCAGATACGCAGTATTTT.

CDR3 sequence reads: CASSLVGDLYGYTF. DNA for the CDR3: TGTGCCAGCAGCTTAGTGGGGGACCTATATGGCTACACCTTC. The rearrangement joins TRBV7-9 to TRBJ1-2; tentatively, D is TRBD1 (5 bases). There are 14 residues in the CDR3. Trimming took off 1 base at V and 5 bases at J, with 11 bases between the two ends. Germline V gene lookup returns CDR1 SEHNR and CDR2 FQNEAQ (reference sequence).

This clonotype was counted only a few times. As DNA, the CDR3 is TGTGCCAGCAGTGCGGGACAGGGAGTCGAAAATACGCAGTATTTT. This encodes CASSAGQGVENTQYF. The chain carries TRBV25-1 and TRBJ2-3; 9 bases map to TRBD1. The ends lost 4 bases at V and 7 bases at J; junction bases unmatched: 9. The length of the CDR3 is 15 residues. Germline V gene sequence: CDR1 MGHDK, CDR2 SYGVNS.

This rearrangement joins TRBV20-1 to TRBJ2-7; D is perhaps TRBD2 (5 bases). V was trimmed by 6 bases and J by 3 bases, leaving 18 bases between them. The CDR3 totals 14 residues. The germline CDR1 and CDR2 sequences are DFQATT and SNEGSKA (reference sequence). The DNA for the CDR3 is TGCAGTGCCAGTCATAGGACTTTCAACTACGAGCAGTACTTC. Amino acids: CSASHRTFNYEQYF.

This clonotype showed up just once. The chain couples TRBV7-2 to TRBJ1-3, with D possibly TRBD1 on 5 matching bases. The CDR3 runs 16 residues. Deletions cut 5 bases from V and 3 bases from J, with 17 bases between. Per germline, CDR1 SGHTA and CDR2 FQGNSA. The CDR3 DNA is TGTGCCAGCAGCCCAGTCGGGGGGTTACGTGGAAACACCATATATTTT. As protein: CASSPVGGLRGNTIYF.

V usage is TRBV5-6 and J usage is TRBJ1-1; weak D call: TRBD1 (6 bases). Germline V gene lookup returns CDR1 SGHDT and CDR2 YYEEEE. The V end was cut by 3 bases, the J end by 0 bases, with 12 bases between. This CDR3 is built from 15 residues. The CDR3: CASSWGGGMNTEAFF. In DNA form, the CDR3 reads TGTGCCAGCAGCTGGGGGGGCGGCATGAACACTGAAGCTTTCTTT.

The V call is TRBV2, the J call TRBJ1-1; unclear D gene. Germline CDR1 SNHLY, CDR2 FYNNEI. V shed 4 bases and J shed 5 bases, with 14 bases lying between them. The CDR3 consists of 14 residues. DNA of the CDR3: TGTGCCAGCAGTGCCACCCTGGGCCAAACTGAAGCTTTCTTT. It encodes CASSATLGQTEAFF.

The V and J genes are TRBV7-6 and TRBJ1-4, with a weak D call TRBD1 (5 bases). Germline V lookup: CDR1 SGHVS, CDR2 FNYEAQ. There are 14 residues in the CDR3. Trimming stripped 5 bases from V and 6 bases from J, with 13 bases between. The DNA of the CDR3 is TGTGCCAGCAGCCCTCAGGGAGGTTATGAAAAACTGTTTTTT. It encodes CASSPQGGYEKLFF.

This chain links TRBV6-2 or TRBV6-3 with TRBJ2-7, with 9 bases matching TRBD1. V shed 6 bases, J shed 5 bases, and the junction held 17 bases outside the gene matches. The V gene's germline CDR1 is MNHEY and CDR2 SVGEGT. The CDR3 is made up of 17 amino acids. This chain's CDR3 is CASSEYPAGTGIHEQYF. The CDR3, as DNA: TGTGCCAGCAGCGAGTACCCAGCCGGGACAGGGATTCACGAGCAGTACTTC.

The V and J genes are TRBV7-9 and TRBJ1-6, with D perhaps matching TRBD1 (6 bases). The CDR3 runs 15 residues. Germline V lookup: CDR1 SEHNR, CDR2 FQNEAQ (reference sequence). V dropped 0 bases and J dropped 9 bases, with 12 bases sitting between them. This chain's CDR3 is CASSLAAGAFSPLHF. For the CDR3, the DNA is TGTGCCAGCAGCTTAGCCGCGGGGGCCTTTTCACCCCTCCACTTT.

This clonotype was counted a few times. The rearrangement uses TRBV6-1 and TRBJ2-1; 9 nucleotides align to TRBD2. Germline V CDR1 and CDR2: MNHNS, SASEGT. CDR3 length: 16 amino acids. Trimming removed 7 bases from V and 4 bases from J; junction bases left unmatched: 11. The CDR3 loop is CASTASRLAEYNEQFF. CDR3 coding DNA: TGTGCCAGCACCGCATCTAGACTAGCGGAATACAATGAGCAGTTCTTC.

The table lists this clonotype with a few counts. The chain employs TRBV10-3 and TRBJ1-2, with D perhaps TRBD1 (5 bases). Trimming took off 8 bases at V and 3 bases at J, with 13 bases between the two ends. The CDR3 is made up of 13 amino acids. Germline lookup yields CDR1 ENHRY and CDR2 SYGVKD. The chain's CDR3 is CAIGRAGDYGYTF. The DNA of the CDR3 is TGTGCCATCGGTCGGGCGGGGGACTATGGCTACACCTTC.

The chain has TRBV27 and TRBJ1-5; D might be TRBD1 (6 bases). The CDR3 has 15 residues. V was shortened by 3 bases and J by 1 base, with 10 bases between the two germline ends. Germline V gene data show CDR1 as MNHEY and CDR2 as SMNVEV (reference sequence). The DNA of the CDR3 is TGTGCCAGCAGTTTGGACAGATCGAGCAATCAGCCCCAGCATTTT. Its protein is CASSLDRSSNQPQHF.